Each of the 26 T cell receptor beta chains below was sequenced from the same sample in a study of CD8+CD57+ T cells in acquired aplastic anemia. Genomic DNA acted as the template from which TCR beta VDJ combination and CDR3 sequence profiling were carried out. In TCRdb, the reads were re-called with MiXCR into one record per CDR3 protein. The data hold roughly 300,000 distinct CDR3 sequences, with approximately 56% observed a single time. The specimen was sorted CD4+, CD8+, or CD8+CD57+ T cells (not recorded which) from PBMCs. The receptors were gathered from a human donor with severe aplastic anemia or a healthy control (not recorded which).

The table lists this clonotype with many counts. The rearrangement joins TRBV19 to TRBJ2-7; the D gene could be TRBD1 or TRBD2 (5 bases each). The germline V gene encodes CDR1 LNHDA and CDR2 SQIVND (reference sequence). This CDR3 spans 15 amino acids. With 1 base removed from V and 3 bases from J, the gap between germline ends came to 13 bases. CDR3 DNA sequence: TGTGCCAGTAGTATAGCCACCGGGACCGACTACGAGCAGTACTTC. Its translation is CASSIATGTDYEQYF.

The V gene is TRBV10-3, the J gene TRBJ2-5; D remains unclear. Trimming removed 8 bases from V and 5 bases from J, with 9 bases in between. The CDR3 sequence is 11 residues long. Germline loops: CDR1 ENHRY, CDR2 SYGVKD. This CDR3 reads CAIGLEETQYF. The DNA of the CDR3 is TGTGCCATCGGCCTAGAGGAGACCCAGTACTTC.

This clonotype is a singleton in its sample. The rearrangement joins TRBV7-1 to TRBJ1-3, with 10 bases aligning to TRBD1. TRBV7-1 is recorded as an ORF, its role being uncertain. This CDR3 is 19 amino acids long. The V gene end was trimmed by 3 bases and the J gene end by 2 bases; junction bases not matched to a gene: 13. CDR3 amino acids: CASSSTPGTGDRTGNTIYF. DNA of the CDR3: TGTGCCAGCAGCTCTACCCCAGGGACAGGGGATAGAACTGGAAACACCATATATTTT.

The chain employs TRBV9 and TRBJ1-1; 7 bases fit TRBD1. This CDR3 contains 16 residues. V shed 4 bases and J 2 bases; nucleotides not matched to a gene: 11. The germline V gene encodes CDR1 SGDLS and CDR2 YYNGEE. The CDR3 DNA reads TGTGCCAGCAGCCGGAACAGGGGACAAGTAAACACTGAAGCTTTCTTT. Its protein is CASSRNRGQVNTEAFF.

In its sample, this clonotype was seen a few times. The chain carries TRBV20-1 and TRBJ2-7, with 7 bases lining up with TRBD1. With 7 bases clipped from V and 2 bases from J, the junction kept 8 bases outside the gene matches. CDR3 length: 13 amino acids. The V gene's germline CDR1 is DFQATT and CDR2 SNEGSKA (reference sequence). In nucleotides, the CDR3 is TGCAGTGGCAGCCGGGACAGACCCTACGAGCAGTACTTC. Translating gives CSGSRDRPYEQYF.

The chain carries TRBV25-1 and TRBJ2-7; tentative D call: TRBD2 (5 bases). The CDR3 contains 16 residues. Germline values: CDR1 MGHDK, CDR2 SYGVNS. Between the trimmed V and J ends, which lost 5 bases and 3 bases, there was a span of 20 bases. The CDR3 DNA reads TGTGCCAGCAGTCCGCCTACGACTATTCGGTTCTACGAGCAGTACTTC. Amino acids: CASSPPTTIRFYEQYF.

The J gene is TRBJ2-6, the V gene TRBV5-1; D is uncertain. Trimming cost V 6 bases and J 0 bases, with 10 bases left between them. Germline V gene sequence: CDR1 SGHRS, CDR2 YFSETQ. The length of the CDR3 is 15 residues. The CDR3 region has the DNA TGCGCCAGCAAGGTGGGATACTCTGGGGCCAACGTCCTGACTTTC. It codes for CASKVGYSGANVLTF.

The rearrangement joins TRBV29-1 to TRBJ2-3, with D unclear. CDR1 and CDR2 from the germline V gene are SQVTM and ANQGSEA. The CDR3 runs 12 residues. With 4 bases removed from V and 2 bases from J, the gap between germline ends came to 7 bases. In DNA, the CDR3 is TGCAGCGTTGGTCCGTACACAGATACGCAGTATTTT. This translates into CSVGPYTDTQYF.

This clonotype has just a few counts. V usage is TRBV2 and J usage is TRBJ1-4; 7 bases are a match to TRBD1. V was clipped by 2 bases and J by 11 bases; unmatched bases: 8. Germline lookup yields CDR1 SNHLY and CDR2 FYNNEI. The CDR3 runs to 14 residues. CDR3 coding DNA: TGTGCCAGCAGTGAACGGCAAACAGGGGAGAAACTGTTTTTT. This gives the protein CASSERQTGEKLFF.

The chain uses TRBV6-1 and TRBJ1-6, with 7 bases matching TRBD1. The germline V gene encodes CDR1 MNHNS and CDR2 SASEGT. The length of the CDR3 is 15 residues. Losses at the gene ends were 4 bases for V and 9 bases for J; bases not matched to a gene: 9. CDR3 DNA sequence: TGTGCCAGCAGTGGGGGACAGTTCCGGAGTTCACCCCTCCACTTT. This encodes CASSGGQFRSSPLHF.

At least ten counts were recorded for this clonotype. This chain uses TRBV5-1 with TRBJ1-1; D is unclear. Germline V gene data show CDR1 as SGHRS and CDR2 as YFSETQ. The V gene lost 0 bases and the J gene lost 3 bases, with 9 bases spanning the gap. The CDR3 covers 14 residues. Written as DNA, the CDR3 is TGCGCCAGCAGCTTGGCAGATTCCTACACTGAAGCTTTCTTT. As protein: CASSLADSYTEAFF.

The table lists this clonotype with a few counts. It may be a read error: a sequence one base away is much more abundant. The chain is built from TRBV6-6 and TRBJ2-5; 7 bases are shared with TRBD1. The CDR3 has 12 residues. CDR1 is MNHNY and CDR2 is SVGAGI in the germline V gene (reference sequence). The CDR3 is CASQGGWETQCF. CDR3 nucleotides: TGTGCCAGCCAAGGGGGCTGGGAGACCCAGTGCTTC.

Concerning this clonotype: A read error is possible here, since a much larger clone lies one base away. The rearrangement links TRBV11-3 to TRBJ2-2; 8 bases are a match to TRBD1. Per germline, CDR1 SGHNT and CDR2 YENEEA. This CDR3 spans 15 amino acids. After removal of 5 bases from V and 3 bases from J, the junction contained 5 bases not matched to a gene. The CDR3: CASSPQGVDTGELFF. In nucleotides, the CDR3 is TGTGCCAGCAGCCCACAGGGGGTCGACACCGGGGAGCTGTTTTTT.

The J gene is TRBJ2-1, the V gene TRBV7-3, with 9 nucleotides matching TRBD2. The CDR3 is made up of 15 amino acids. J lost 7 bases, V lost 2 bases, and 6 bases had no gene match. Germline lookup yields CDR1 SGHTA and CDR2 FQGTGA. CDR3 nucleotides: TGTGCCAGCAGCTTAGGCGGGGGGGCCGTAAATGAGCAGTTCTTC. Residues: CASSLGGGAVNEQFF.

This chain links TRBV20-1 with TRBJ1-1; the D gene is possibly TRBD1 (5 bases). Trimming cost V 5 bases and J 1 base, with 14 bases left between them. CDR3 length equals 14 residues. Per germline, CDR1 DFQATT and CDR2 SNEGSKA (reference sequence). The CDR3 region has the DNA TGCAGTGCTCAAACAGGACCGGGGAACACTGAAGCTTTCTTT. Encoded protein: CSAQTGPGNTEAFF.

The chain has TRBV20-1 and TRBJ2-3; 7 bases align to TRBD2. Germline trimming cut 6 bases from V and 1 base from J; bases unmatched to any gene: 7. The CDR3 runs to 14 residues. Germline CDR1 DFQATT, CDR2 SNEGSKA (reference sequence). The CDR3 DNA reads TGCAGTGCCAAACTAGCGCGAGGCACAGATACGCAGTATTTT. Its translation: CSAKLARGTDTQYF.

The rearrangement uses TRBV6-1 and TRBJ1-2; D uncertain. Between the trimmed V and J ends, which lost 4 bases and 0 bases, there was a span of 12 bases. The CDR3 has 15 residues. Germline lookup yields CDR1 MNHNS and CDR2 SASEGT. CDR3: CASSVFNNPNYGYTF. The CDR3 nucleotides are TGTGCCAGCAGTGTTTTTAACAACCCTAACTATGGCTACACCTTC.

V and J are TRBV20-1 and TRBJ1-1; a possible D gene is TRBD1 (6 bases). Germline-derived CDR1 and CDR2 are DFQATT and SNEGSKA (reference sequence). This CDR3 is built from 17 residues. V was shortened by 5 bases and J by 2 bases, with 24 bases between the two germline ends. Here the CDR3 reads CSAALPLAGAVNTEAFF. Here the CDR3 DNA reads TGCAGTGCTGCCCTCCCACTAGCGGGGGCGGTCAACACTGAAGCTTTCTTT.

For this clonotype: This sequence may be a read error, since a much larger clone differs from it by one base. The chain is built from TRBV7-9 and TRBJ1-4, with TRBD1 as a possible D gene (5 bases). Germline CDR1 reads SEHNR; CDR2 reads FQNEAQ (reference sequence). The CDR3 runs to 12 residues. The CDR3 region is CTSSPQGEKLFF. In nucleotides, the CDR3 is TGTACCAGCAGCCCTCAGGGTGAAAAACTGTTTTTT.

This clonotype was counted a few times. This rearrangement joins TRBV7-8 to TRBJ2-1; D remains ambiguous. The CDR3 extends over 14 amino acids. V was clipped by 1 base and J by 7 bases, with 11 bases between them. Per germline, CDR1 SGHVS and CDR2 FQNEAQ. As DNA, the CDR3 is TGTGCCAGCAGCTTAGGGGGTTACGGGAATGAGCAGTTCTTC. Translation gives CASSLGGYGNEQFF.

Of note for this clonotype: A read error may be the cause here, since a much bigger clone is one base away. No conserved phenylalanine or tryptophan is present at the end of the CDR3, so a read error is the likely explanation. This chain joins TRBV13 and TRBJ2-7; D not resolved. Between the trimmed V and J ends, which lost 3 bases and 3 bases, there was a span of 6 bases. The CDR3 spans 12 residues. Germline V gene data show CDR1 as PRHDT and CDR2 as FYEKMQ (reference sequence). CDR3 nucleotide sequence: TGTGCCAGCAGCTTCGGAAGCTACGAGCAGTACCTC. This translates into CASSFGSYEQYL.

V gene TRBV7-9 combines with J gene TRBJ1-6; the match to TRBD1 covers 8 bases. The CDR3 totals 15 residues. V trimming: 5 bases; J trimming: 9 bases; junction bases outside the gene matches: 9. CDR1 and CDR2 (germline): SEHNR, FQNEAQ (reference sequence). The CDR3 sequence: CASSGGGQGGSPLHF. CDR3 in DNA: TGTGCCAGCAGCGGAGGTGGACAGGGAGGTTCACCCCTCCACTTT.

This clonotype was seen ten or more times. This sequence joins TRBV9 and TRBJ1-2, with TRBD1 as a possible D gene (5 bases). Germline V gene lookup returns CDR1 SGDLS and CDR2 YYNGEE. The CDR3 runs to 11 residues. V lost 8 bases and J 3 bases, leaving 8 bases between the germline ends. CDR3 DNA sequence: TGTGCCAGTGGAGGGGACTATGGCTACACCTTC. Protein sequence: CASGGDYGYTF.

The V and J genes are TRBV19 and TRBJ2-3; no clear D gene. Germline assignment: CDR1 LNHDA and CDR2 SQIVND (reference sequence). The CDR3 sequence is 13 residues long. Trimming pared 6 bases from V and 3 bases from J, leaving 10 bases between. CDR3 protein: CASRSAGTDTQYF. DNA of the CDR3: TGTGCCAGTAGGAGTGCAGGTACAGATACGCAGTATTTT.

In its sample, this clonotype was seen many times. The chain combines TRBV24-1 with TRBJ2-3; tentatively, D is TRBD2 (5 bases). The V end was cut by 2 bases, the J end by 2 bases, with 10 bases between. This CDR3 has 15 residues. The germline gives CDR1 KGHDR, CDR2 SFDVKD. In nucleotides, the CDR3 is TGTGCCACCAGTGATTCCGGGGAGACCACAGATACGCAGTATTTT. It is translated as CATSDSGETTDTQYF.

The chain is built from TRBV7-3 and TRBJ2-7; TRBD2 matches at 7 bases. J lost 6 bases, V lost 4 bases, and 12 bases had no gene match. The CDR3 runs 15 residues. The germline V gene encodes CDR1 SGHTA and CDR2 FQGTGA. The CDR3 loop is CASSSQTGGSTEQYF. CDR3 DNA sequence: TGTGCCAGCAGCTCCCAGACGGGAGGAAGTACCGAGCAGTACTTC.